The rows below give T cell receptor beta chains drawn from one sample of a study of T cells in Graves' hyperthyroidism and ophthalmopathy. From the multiplex PCR reads, TCRdb called clonotypes with MiXCR, one entry per CDR3 protein. This table holds under 700,000 distinct CDR3 sequences, 15% to 20% found once. Sequencing input: blood. The receptor source for this set is a woman between 18 and 30 years old with Graves' hyperthyroidism. CDR3s include the opening cysteine and the closing phenylalanine or tryptophan. D genes are given only for firm matches. Clone size, where shown, is once, few, many, or a class for clones that have expanded.

NA	TRBV7-8	NA	TRBJ1-5	TGTGCCAGCAGCAGGTGGGGCAGGGACTTTTATAATAGCAATCAGCCCCAGCATTTT	CASSRWGRDFYNSNQPQHF
many	TRBV12-3/TRBV12-4	NA	TRBJ1-1	TGTGCCACTACTCTCCCGGAATATCGGGGCAAGGCTTTCTTT	CATTLPEYRGKAFF
NA	TRBV29-1	TRBD1	TRBJ1-2	TGCAGCGTTTCCCGACAGGGCTATGGCTACACCTTC	CSVSRQGYGYTF
many	TRBV5-8	TRBD1	TRBJ2-1	TGTGCCAGCAGCGAGGGGACAGTCTCCTACAATGAGCAGTTCTTC	CASSEGTVSYNEQFF
many	TRBV6-2/TRBV6-3	NA	TRBJ2-4	TGTGCCAGCAGTTACTCGTGGGACACTCTAGCCAAAAACATTCAGTACTTC	CASSYSWDTLAKNIQYF
many	TRBV28	NA	TRBJ2-1	TGTGCCAGCCAGGGGATCAATGAGCAGTTCTTC	CASQGINEQFF
few	TRBV29-1	NA	TRBJ2-7	TGCAGCGCACAGACAGCCTACGAGCAGTACTTC	CSAQTAYEQYF
many	TRBV12-3/TRBV12-4	NA	TRBJ1-5	TGTGCCAGCGCCCCCTCCGGGGGTAGGAGCAATCAGCCCCAGCATTTT	CASAPSGGRSNQPQHF
few	TRBV3-1	NA	TRBJ2-5	TGTGCCAGCAGCCCTTCGGCTCCCCGGGAGACCCAGTACTTC	CASSPSAPRETQYF
few	TRBV20-1	TRBD2	TRBJ2-3	TGCAGTGCTACACTAGCGGAGGGTGGCACAGATACGCAGTATTTT	CSATLAEGGTDTQYF
few	TRBV7-9	NA	TRBJ2-5	TGTGCCAGCAGCCTTCCGGGGCCCAGCGTTCAGACCCAGTACTTC	CASSLPGPSVQTQYF
many	TRBV12-3/TRBV12-4	TRBD1	TRBJ2-7	TGTGCCAGCAGTTTAGCGATAGGGACAGGGTCCTACGAGCAGTACTTC	CASSLAIGTGSYEQYF
many	TRBV6-2/TRBV6-3	TRBD2	TRBJ2-3	TGTGCCAGCAGGGGACTAGCTGGCCCAGATACGCAGTATTTT	CASRGLAGPDTQYF
NA	TRBV29-1	NA	TRBJ2-5	TGCAGCGTTGCGAAGGACAGAGGAGAGACCCAGTACTTC	CSVAKDRGETQYF
NA	TRBV20-1	NA	TRBJ1-6	TGCAGTGCTAGAGAGACAGGCTATAATTCACCCCTCCACTTT	CSARETGYNSPLHF
many	TRBV4-3	TRBD1	TRBJ1-5	TGCGCCAGCAGCCATTATGCAGGGGGCGGTGAGCCCCAGCATTTT	CASSHYAGGGEPQHF
many	TRBV20-1	NA	TRBJ2-7	TGCAGTGCTAGAGCGTCAGGCATCTACGAGCAGTACTTC	CSARASGIYEQYF